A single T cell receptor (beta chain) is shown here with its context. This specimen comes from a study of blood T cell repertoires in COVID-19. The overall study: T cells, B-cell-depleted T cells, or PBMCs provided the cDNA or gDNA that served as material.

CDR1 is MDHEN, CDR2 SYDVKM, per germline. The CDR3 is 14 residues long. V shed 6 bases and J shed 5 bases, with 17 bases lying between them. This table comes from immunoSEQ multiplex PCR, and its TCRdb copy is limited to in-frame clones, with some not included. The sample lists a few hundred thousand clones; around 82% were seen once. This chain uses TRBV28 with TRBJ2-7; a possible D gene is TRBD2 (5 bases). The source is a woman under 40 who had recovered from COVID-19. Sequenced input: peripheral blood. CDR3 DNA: TGTGCCAGCAGCTATCGGGGTGAGGTGAACGAGCAGTACTTC. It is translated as CASSYRGEVNEQYF.